Each of the 5 T cell receptor beta chains below was sequenced from the same sample in a study of cytomegalovirus exposure and HLA in healthy donors. PCR primers comprised 60 Vbeta and 13 Jbeta primers. TCRdb's copy holds only in-frame clones and misses some; the assay was immunoSEQ multiplex PCR. The repertoire includes roughly 100,000 clones, around 76% of them detected once, and over 6% sits in the top ten. Sequencing used PBMCs. These receptor sequences come from a man aged 35 to 55 in good health and CMV-seropositive.

The chain uses TRBV10-3 and TRBJ2-2; 7 nucleotides line up with TRBD2. The germline V gene encodes CDR1 ENHRY and CDR2 SYGVKD. The CDR3 is made up of 15 amino acids. V trimming: 5 bases; J trimming: 8 bases; junction bases outside the gene matches: 11. CDR3 region: CAISYRMGGEGELFF. The DNA of the CDR3 is TGTGCCATCAGTTACCGGATGGGAGGGGAAGGGGAGCTGTTTTTT.

This clone was picked up one time. One end of the junction fails to match germline, which may point to a read error. The V gene is TRBV11-2, the J gene TRBJ2-3; D is uncertain. CDR1 is SGHAT, CDR2 FQNNGV, per germline. This CDR3 has 13 amino acids. For the CDR3, the DNA is TGTGCCGGCAGCTTAACTTTCACAGATACGCAGTATTTT. It specifies CAGSLTFTDTQYF.

This chain links TRBV18 with TRBJ1-2, with unresolved D. Trimming left V 5 bases short and J 0 bases short, with 16 bases between. Germline lookup yields CDR1 KGHSH and CDR2 LQKENI. The CDR3 is made up of 16 amino acids. The CDR3 DNA is TGTGCCAGCTCAAAAGAAGTACAGCGGGCTAACTATGGCTACACCTTC. This translates into CASSKEVQRANYGYTF.

Here the CDR3 reads CASRRQGANGYTF. The CDR3 DNA reads TGTGCCAGCAGACGACAGGGGGCGAATGGCTACACCTTC. The rearrangement uses TRBV6-5 and TRBJ1-2, with 10 nucleotides matching TRBD1. The germline V gene has CDR1 MNHEY and CDR2 SVGAGI. This CDR3 has 13 residues. The junction had 4 bases not matched to a gene; V was cut back by 6 bases and J by 6 bases.

The rearrangement uses TRBV5-6 and TRBJ2-3, with 7 bases aligning to TRBD2. J gave up 3 bases and V 2 bases, and 6 bases lay outside the gene matches. Germline V gene lookup returns CDR1 SGHDT and CDR2 YYEEEE. The CDR3 is 15 residues long. The CDR3 spells CASSFAGGSTDTQYF. In DNA form, the CDR3 reads TGTGCCAGCAGCTTCGCGGGCGGGAGTACAGATACGCAGTATTTT.